This TCR beta chain was identified in a study of T cell changes during pregnancy in multiple sclerosis. TCRdb's copy holds only in-frame clones and misses some; the assay was immunoSEQ multiplex PCR. The table has some 57,000 clones, roughly nine tenths seen once. The clonotype was recovered from a female donor with multiple sclerosis, enrolled in a pregnancy study. The sequencing here drew on CD4+ T cells from peripheral blood mononuclear cells, taken in the first trimester of pregnancy.

The chain's CDR3 is CASSQLAGGPGTQYF. Here the CDR3 DNA reads TGTGCCAGCAGCCAACTAGCGGGGGGGCCGGGTACGCAGTATTTT. The chain uses TRBV5-4 and TRBJ2-3; TRBD2 agrees at 13 bases. The length of the CDR3 is 15 residues. Germline V lookup: CDR1 SGHNT, CDR2 YYREEE (reference sequence). After removal of 4 bases from V and 8 bases from J, the junction contained 7 bases not matched to a gene.